This T cell receptor beta chain was found in a study of T-cell reconstitution after alpha-beta-depleted transplantation in children. As it was prepared, the TCRbeta library received unique molecular identifiers. TCRdb independently ran MiXCR on the PCR reads; one entry per CDR3 protein. The table has 200,000 to 250,000 distinct CDR3 sequences, 20% to 30% seen once. This clonotype has only a few counts. In germline, CDR1 is DFQATT, CDR2 SNEGSKA (reference sequence). The CDR3 is 16 amino acids. Trimming took 1 base from V and 5 from J, leaving 21 bases between them. This clonotype was obtained from a girl aged 2 to 10 with Fanconi anemia, due to receive a stem cell transplant. The rearrangement links TRBV20-1 to TRBJ2-7; D gene ambiguous. Source: PBMCs, taken before TCRalphabeta/CD19-depleted stem cell transplant. The chain's CDR3 is CSARVEGIRPYDEQYF. Written as DNA, the CDR3 is TGCAGTGCTAGAGTCGAAGGAATTAGACCTTACGACGAGCAGTACTTC.